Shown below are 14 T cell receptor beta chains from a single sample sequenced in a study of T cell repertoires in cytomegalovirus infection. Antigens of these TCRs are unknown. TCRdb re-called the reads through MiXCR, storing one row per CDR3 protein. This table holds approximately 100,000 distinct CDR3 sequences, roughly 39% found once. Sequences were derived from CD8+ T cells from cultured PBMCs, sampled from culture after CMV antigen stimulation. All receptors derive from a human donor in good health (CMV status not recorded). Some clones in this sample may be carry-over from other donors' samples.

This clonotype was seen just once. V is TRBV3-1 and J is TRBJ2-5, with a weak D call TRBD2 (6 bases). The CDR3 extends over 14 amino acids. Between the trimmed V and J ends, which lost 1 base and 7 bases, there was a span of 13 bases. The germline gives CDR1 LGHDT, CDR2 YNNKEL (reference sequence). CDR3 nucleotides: TGTGCCAGCAGCCAAGTGGCTAGCGTGGGGACCCAGTACTTC. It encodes CASSQVASVGTQYF.

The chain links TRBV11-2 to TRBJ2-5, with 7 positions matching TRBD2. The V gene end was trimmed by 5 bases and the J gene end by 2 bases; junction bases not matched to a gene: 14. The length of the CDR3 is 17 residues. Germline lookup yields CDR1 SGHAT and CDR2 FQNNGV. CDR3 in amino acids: CASSPPFAGEVQETQYF. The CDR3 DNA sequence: TGTGCCAGCAGCCCACCCTTCGCGGGAGAAGTTCAAGAGACCCAGTACTTC.

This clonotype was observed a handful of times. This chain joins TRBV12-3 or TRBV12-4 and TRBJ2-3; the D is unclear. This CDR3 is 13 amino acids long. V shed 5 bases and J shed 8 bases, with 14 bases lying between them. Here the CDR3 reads CASSAFPGGTQYF. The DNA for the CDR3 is TGTGCCAGCAGTGCGTTCCCCGGCGGTACGCAGTATTTT.

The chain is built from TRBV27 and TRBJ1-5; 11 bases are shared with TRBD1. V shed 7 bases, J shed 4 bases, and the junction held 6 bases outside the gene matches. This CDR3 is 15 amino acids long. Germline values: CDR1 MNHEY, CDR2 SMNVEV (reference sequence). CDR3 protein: CASKDRGRPNQPQHF. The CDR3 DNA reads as TGTGCCAGCAAGGACAGGGGGCGACCTAATCAGCCCCAGCATTTT.

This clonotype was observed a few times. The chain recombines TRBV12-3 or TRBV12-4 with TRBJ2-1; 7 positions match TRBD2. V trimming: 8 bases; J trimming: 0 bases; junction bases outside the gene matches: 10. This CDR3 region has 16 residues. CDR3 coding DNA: TGTGCCAGCCAGAAGCCGGGGGGAGGCTCCTACAATGAGCAGTTCTTC. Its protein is CASQKPGGGSYNEQFF.

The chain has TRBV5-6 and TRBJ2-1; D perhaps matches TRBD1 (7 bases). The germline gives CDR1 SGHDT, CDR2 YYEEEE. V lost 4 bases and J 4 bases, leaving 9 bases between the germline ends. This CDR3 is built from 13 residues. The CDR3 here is CASSAGQYNEQFF. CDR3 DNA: TGTGCCAGCAGCGCGGGACAGTACAATGAGCAGTTCTTC.

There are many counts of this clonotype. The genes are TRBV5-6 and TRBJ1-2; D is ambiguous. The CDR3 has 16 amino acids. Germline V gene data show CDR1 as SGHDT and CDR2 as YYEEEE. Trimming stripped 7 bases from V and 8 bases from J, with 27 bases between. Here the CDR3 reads CASVPREEQDETGYTF. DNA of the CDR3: TGTGCCAGCGTACCTCGTGAGGAGCAAGATGAGACGGGCTACACCTTC.

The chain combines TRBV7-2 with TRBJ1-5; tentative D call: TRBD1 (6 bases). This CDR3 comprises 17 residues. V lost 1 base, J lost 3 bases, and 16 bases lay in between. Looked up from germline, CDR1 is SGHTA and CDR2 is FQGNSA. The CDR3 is CASSLGKGGYVNQPQHF. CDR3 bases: TGTGCCAGCAGCTTAGGGAAGGGGGGGTACGTCAATCAGCCCCAGCATTTT.

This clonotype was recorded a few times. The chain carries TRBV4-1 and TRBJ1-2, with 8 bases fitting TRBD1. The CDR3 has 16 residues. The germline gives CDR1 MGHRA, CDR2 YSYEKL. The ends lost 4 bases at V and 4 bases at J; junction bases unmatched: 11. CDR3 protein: CASSPSGTGVAYGYTF. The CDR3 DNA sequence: TGCGCCAGCAGCCCCTCGGGGACAGGTGTCGCCTATGGCTACACCTTC.

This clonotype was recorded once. The CDR3 reads CSVEDYGLLNTEAFF. The CDR3 coding sequence is TGCAGCGTTGAAGATTACGGACTCCTGAACACTGAAGCTTTCTTT. The rearrangement uses TRBV29-1 and TRBJ1-1; D unresolved. The V end was cut by 0 bases, the J end by 0 bases, with 11 bases between. Per germline, CDR1 SQVTM and CDR2 ANQGSEA. There are 15 residues in the CDR3.

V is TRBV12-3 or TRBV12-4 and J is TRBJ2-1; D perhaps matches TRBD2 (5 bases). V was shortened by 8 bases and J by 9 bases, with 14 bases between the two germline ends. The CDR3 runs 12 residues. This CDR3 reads CASSGGLGEQFF. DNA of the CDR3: TGTGCCAGCTCTGGAGGCTTAGGTGAGCAGTTCTTC.

CDR3 coding DNA: TGTGCCAGTAGTAGGGGACAGGGTCCCTATAGCTCCTACAATGAGCAGTTCTTC. It codes for CASSRGQGPYSSYNEQFF. The J gene is TRBJ2-1, the V gene TRBV19; the match to TRBD1 covers 9 bases. J gave up 0 bases and V 4 bases, and 10 bases lay outside the gene matches. The CDR3 loop spans 18 amino acids. Germline assignment: CDR1 LNHDA and CDR2 SQIVND (reference sequence).

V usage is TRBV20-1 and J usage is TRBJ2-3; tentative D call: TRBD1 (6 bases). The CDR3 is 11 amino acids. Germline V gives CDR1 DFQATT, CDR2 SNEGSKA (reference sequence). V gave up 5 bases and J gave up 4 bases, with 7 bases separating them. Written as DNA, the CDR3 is TGCAGTGCTGGGGGCGCAGATACGCAGTATTTT. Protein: CSAGGADTQYF.

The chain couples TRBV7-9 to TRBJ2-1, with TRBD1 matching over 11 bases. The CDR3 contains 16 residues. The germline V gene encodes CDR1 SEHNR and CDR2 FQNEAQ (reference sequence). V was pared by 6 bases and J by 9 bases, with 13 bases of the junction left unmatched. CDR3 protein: CASSDWDGQGAGEQFF. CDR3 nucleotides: TGTGCCAGCAGTGACTGGGACGGACAGGGGGCAGGTGAGCAGTTCTTC.